Listed here is a single T cell receptor beta chain. The CDR3 covers 16 residues. Trimming stripped 5 bases from V and 6 bases from J, with 20 bases between. Per germline, CDR1 SEHNR and CDR2 FQNEAQ (reference sequence). This table comes from immunoSEQ multiplex PCR, and its TCRdb copy is limited to in-frame clones, with some not included. Of 65,000 to 80,000 clones listed, 95% to 98% are singletons. The data stem from a study of technical replicates of blood from a few donors. The chain carries TRBV7-9 and TRBJ2-1; D might be TRBD1 (6 bases). The source is a human donor in good health. The material sequenced was T cells isolated from PBMCs. CDR3 in DNA: TGTGCCAGCAGCATTAGGTCCAGGGGAGATCTCAATGAGCAGTTCTTC. Translation gives CASSIRSRGDLNEQFF.